This is a list of T cell receptor beta chains from one sample in a study of blood T cells in healthy people across ages. TCRdb reprocessed the 5' RACE reads with MiXCR, giving one entry per CDR3 protein. Of some 1.5 million distinct CDR3 sequences listed, roughly 30% were seen once; the top ten hold around 7.7%. The sample consisted of blood. These receptor sequences come from a woman in her thirties in good health. The conserved cysteine and the conserved F or W are not part of the CDR3 here. The size of a clone is reported for some rows only, either as once, few or many, or as a class for expanded clones.

few	TRBV7-3	ASSFSGDDTDTQY
-	TRBV7-9	ASSKDSQPQH
many	TRBV10-3	AISPAGEVDTQY
few	TRBV9	ASRAAGHPQETQY
many	TRBV7-2	ASSSVVLSTDTQY
many	TRBV2	ASSETRAGRDEQY
many	TRBV7-2	ASSQQAPNEQY
few	TRBV5-5	ASSLAVGGTDTQY
-	TRBV5-1	ASSWGGQDTGELF
-	TRBV5-1	ASSRDSYLTLGGYT
-	TRBV4-3	ASSQERERYNEQF
-	TRBV6-6	ASSKVTEAF
-	TRBV3-1	ASSPSVRRQGNYGYT
-	TRBV2	ASSERLYRGRGETQY
-	TRBV20-1	SAPAGDGYNEQF
few	TRBV11-2	ASSSLTGTGGTFVQF
-	TRBV29-1	SVLGLAGANEQF
-	TRBV5-1	ASSLGRGQNIQY
few	TRBV2	ASTDSQGRETQY
-	TRBV12-3/TRBV12-4	ASSLGGSRTEAF
-	TRBV21-1	ASSVQGAANEKLF
many	TRBV12-5	ASAITDTQY
many	TRBV6-6	ASIGSGQGSYEQY
-	TRBV5-1	ASSFPSPGQVQETQY
-	TRBV6-5	ASKRGQFTEAF
-	TRBV6-4	ASSPLPSGIKLAEQY
-	TRBV30	VGPSRGANVLT
-	TRBV12-5	ASGLGQTGDDEQF
many	TRBV7-9	ASSPPGQGSTDTQY
-	TRBV7-2	ASSLPERTSGRIGNEQF
few	TRBV15	ATSSLGRAREKLF